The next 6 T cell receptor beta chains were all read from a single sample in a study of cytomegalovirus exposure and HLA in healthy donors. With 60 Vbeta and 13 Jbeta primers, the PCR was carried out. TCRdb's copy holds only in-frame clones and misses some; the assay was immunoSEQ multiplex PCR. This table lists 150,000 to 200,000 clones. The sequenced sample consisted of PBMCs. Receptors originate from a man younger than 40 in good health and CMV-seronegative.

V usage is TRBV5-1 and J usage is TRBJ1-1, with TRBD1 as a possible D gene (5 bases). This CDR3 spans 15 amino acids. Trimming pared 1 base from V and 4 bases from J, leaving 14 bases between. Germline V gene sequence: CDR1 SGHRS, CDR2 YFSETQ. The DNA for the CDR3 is TGCGCCAGCAGCTTGTCGGGGGATAAGGGCACTGAAGCTTTCTTT. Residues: CASSLSGDKGTEAFF.

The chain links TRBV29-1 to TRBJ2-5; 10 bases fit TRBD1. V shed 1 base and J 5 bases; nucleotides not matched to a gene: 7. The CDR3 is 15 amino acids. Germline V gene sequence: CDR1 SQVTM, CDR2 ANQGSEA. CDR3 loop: CSVEGTGGTLETQYF. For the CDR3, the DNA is TGCAGCGTTGAAGGGACAGGGGGGACGCTGGAGACCCAGTACTTC.

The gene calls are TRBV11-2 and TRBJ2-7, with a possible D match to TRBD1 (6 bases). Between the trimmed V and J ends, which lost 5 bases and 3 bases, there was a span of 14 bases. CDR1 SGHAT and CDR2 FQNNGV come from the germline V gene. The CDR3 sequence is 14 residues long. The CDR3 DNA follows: TGTGCCAGCAGCGCTCGGGACACATACTACGAGCAGTACTTC. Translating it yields CASSARDTYYEQYF.

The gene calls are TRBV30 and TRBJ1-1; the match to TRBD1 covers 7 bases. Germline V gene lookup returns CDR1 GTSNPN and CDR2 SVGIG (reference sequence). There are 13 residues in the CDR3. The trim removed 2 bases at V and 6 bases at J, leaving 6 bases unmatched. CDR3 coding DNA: TGTGCCTGGAGTCCGACAGGGTCGGCTGAAGCTTTCTTT. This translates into CAWSPTGSAEAFF.

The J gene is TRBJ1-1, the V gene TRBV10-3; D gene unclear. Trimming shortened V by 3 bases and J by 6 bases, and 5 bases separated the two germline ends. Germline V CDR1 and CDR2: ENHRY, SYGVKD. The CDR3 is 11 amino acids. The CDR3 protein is CAISDNSEAFF. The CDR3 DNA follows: TGTGCCATCAGTGATAATTCTGAAGCTTTCTTT.

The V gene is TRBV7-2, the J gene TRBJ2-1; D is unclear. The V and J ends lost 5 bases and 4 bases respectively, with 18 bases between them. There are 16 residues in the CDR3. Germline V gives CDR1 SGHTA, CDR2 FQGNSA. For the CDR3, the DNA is TGTGCCAGCAGCATGTTGGTACAGATTGGTTACAATGAGCAGTTCTTC. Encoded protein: CASSMLVQIGYNEQFF.